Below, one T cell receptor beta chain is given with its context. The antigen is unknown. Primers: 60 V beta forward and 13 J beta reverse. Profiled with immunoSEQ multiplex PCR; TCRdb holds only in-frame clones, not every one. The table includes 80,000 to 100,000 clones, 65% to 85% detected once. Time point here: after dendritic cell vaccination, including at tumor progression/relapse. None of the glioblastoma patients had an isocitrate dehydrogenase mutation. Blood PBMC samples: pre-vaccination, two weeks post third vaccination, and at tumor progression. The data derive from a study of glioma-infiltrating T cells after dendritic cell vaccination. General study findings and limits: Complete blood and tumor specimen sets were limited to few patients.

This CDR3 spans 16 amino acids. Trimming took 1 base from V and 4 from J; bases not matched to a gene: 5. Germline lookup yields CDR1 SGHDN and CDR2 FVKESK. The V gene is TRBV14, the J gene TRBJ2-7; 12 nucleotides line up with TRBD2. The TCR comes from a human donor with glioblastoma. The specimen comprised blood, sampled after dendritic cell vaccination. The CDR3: CASSQGLAGGRYEQYF. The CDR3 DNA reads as TGTGCCAGCAGCCAAGGGCTAGCGGGAGGGAGGTACGAGCAGTACTTC. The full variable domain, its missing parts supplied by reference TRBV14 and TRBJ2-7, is EAGVTQFPSHSVIEKGQTVTLRCDPISGHDNLYWYRRVMGKEIKFLLHFVKESKQDESGMPNNRFLAERTGGTYSTLKVQPAELEDSGVYFCASSQGLAGGRYEQYFGPGTRLTVT.